One T cell receptor beta chain is described in this entry. Its antigen is unknown. CDR1 is SGDLS and CDR2 is YYNGEE in the germline V gene. There are 15 residues in the CDR3. V lost 3 bases to trimming and J lost 0 bases, with 13 bases between them. These data are taken from a study of Graves' ophthalmopathy and Graves' hyperthyroidism. The study, taken as a whole, reports: Blood repertoires reportedly contained most expanded thyroid clonotypes above 0.001 frequency.

RNA transcripts were the source from which TCR beta CDR3 regions were amplified. Amplification began with first-round RT-PCR using HTBI primers, then second-round multiplex PCR was performed. TCRdb re-analysed the multiplex PCR reads in MiXCR, keeping a single row per CDR3 protein. The data hold about 740,000 distinct CDR3 sequences, with 35% to 50% observed a single time. This sequence joins TRBV9 and TRBJ2-7, with D unresolved. Sequenced material: peripheral blood. This clonotype was sampled from an adult man with Graves' ophthalmopathy. The CDR3 sequence: CASSADQASSYEQYF. The CDR3 DNA follows: TGTGCCAGCAGCGCAGATCAGGCGAGCTCCTACGAGCAGTACTTC.